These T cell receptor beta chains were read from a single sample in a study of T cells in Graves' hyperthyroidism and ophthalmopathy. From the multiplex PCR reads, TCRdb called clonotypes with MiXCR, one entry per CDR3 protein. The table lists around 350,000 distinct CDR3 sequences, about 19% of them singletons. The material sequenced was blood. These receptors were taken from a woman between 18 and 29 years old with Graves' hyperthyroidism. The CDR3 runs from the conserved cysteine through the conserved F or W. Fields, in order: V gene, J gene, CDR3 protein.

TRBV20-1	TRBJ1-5	CSATTGNQPQHF
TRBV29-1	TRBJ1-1	CSVSRDRYTEAFF
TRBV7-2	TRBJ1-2	CASSSWTGVHLGYTF
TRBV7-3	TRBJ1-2	CASSLAPQTNYGYTF
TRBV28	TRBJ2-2	CASRNTWRAGELFF
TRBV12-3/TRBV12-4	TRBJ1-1	CASSSYPGQGATEAFF
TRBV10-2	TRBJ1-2	CASSHLPGGSLNYGYTF
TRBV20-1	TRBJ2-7	CSARGPRAYEQYF
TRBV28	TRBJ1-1	CASSLPRRDTEAFF
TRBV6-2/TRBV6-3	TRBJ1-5	CASKRSGWSNISNQPQHF
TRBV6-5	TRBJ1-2	CASSYPGWGQGNYGYTF
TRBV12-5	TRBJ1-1	CASGPDPGDTEAFF
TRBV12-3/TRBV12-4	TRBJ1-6	CASGGHDNSPLHF
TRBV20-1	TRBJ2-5	CSAATPGVKTQCF
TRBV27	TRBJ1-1	CASTPDPGTEAFF
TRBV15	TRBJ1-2	CATSRDGAAGYTF
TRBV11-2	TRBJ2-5	CASSLSQIPREETQYF
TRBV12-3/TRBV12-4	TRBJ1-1	CASSLVSEAAQAFF
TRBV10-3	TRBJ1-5	CATRDSRIYSNQPQHF
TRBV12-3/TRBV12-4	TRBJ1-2	CASSFRGGYGYTF
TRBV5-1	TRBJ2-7	CASSFLRESSYEQYF
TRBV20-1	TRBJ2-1	CSARDAERGGYNEQFF
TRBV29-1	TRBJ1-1	CSVERQGGTEAFF
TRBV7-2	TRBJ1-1	CASIQYGTEAFF
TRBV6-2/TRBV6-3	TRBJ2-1	CAGSYKDYNEQFF
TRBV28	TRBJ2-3	CASRNALADTQYF
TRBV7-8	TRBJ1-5	CASSRGQTLQPQHF
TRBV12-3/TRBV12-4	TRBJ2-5	CASSPRTGEETQYF
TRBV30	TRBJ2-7	CAWEPGQGFYEQYF
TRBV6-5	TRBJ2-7	CASTHWGQGSYEQYF
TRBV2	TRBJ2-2	CASSVVALVAGELFF
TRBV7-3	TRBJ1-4	CASSLTGGADEKLFF
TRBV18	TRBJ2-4	CASSPPETQDIQYF
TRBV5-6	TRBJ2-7	CASSWILSPEAYEQYF
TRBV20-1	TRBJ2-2	CSADPGRVGELFF
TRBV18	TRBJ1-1	CASSPPVFRNTEAFF
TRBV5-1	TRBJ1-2	CASSDTGDYGYTF
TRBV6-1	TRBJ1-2	CASSEALYRGRNYGYTF
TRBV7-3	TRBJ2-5	CASSPVGGETQYF
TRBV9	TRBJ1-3	CASSDRWSRGNTIYF
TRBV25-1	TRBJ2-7	CASRAGYEQYF
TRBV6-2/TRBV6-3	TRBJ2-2	CASSKGRYTGELFF
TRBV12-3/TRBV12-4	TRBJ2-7	CASSLGLAGNNYEQYF
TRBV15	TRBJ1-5	CATSTREGNQPQHF
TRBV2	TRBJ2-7	CASSFDTTGRSSYEQYF
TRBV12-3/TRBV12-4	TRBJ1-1	CASSLSTPEAFF
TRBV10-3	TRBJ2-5	CAISDTGGGETQYF
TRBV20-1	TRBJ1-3	CSAPLRGPGNTIYF
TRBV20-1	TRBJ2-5	CSGASGGEETQYF
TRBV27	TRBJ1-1	CASSFRGTTEAFF
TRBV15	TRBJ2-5	CATSRRSTMETQYF
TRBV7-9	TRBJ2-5	CASSLVTGDQETQYF